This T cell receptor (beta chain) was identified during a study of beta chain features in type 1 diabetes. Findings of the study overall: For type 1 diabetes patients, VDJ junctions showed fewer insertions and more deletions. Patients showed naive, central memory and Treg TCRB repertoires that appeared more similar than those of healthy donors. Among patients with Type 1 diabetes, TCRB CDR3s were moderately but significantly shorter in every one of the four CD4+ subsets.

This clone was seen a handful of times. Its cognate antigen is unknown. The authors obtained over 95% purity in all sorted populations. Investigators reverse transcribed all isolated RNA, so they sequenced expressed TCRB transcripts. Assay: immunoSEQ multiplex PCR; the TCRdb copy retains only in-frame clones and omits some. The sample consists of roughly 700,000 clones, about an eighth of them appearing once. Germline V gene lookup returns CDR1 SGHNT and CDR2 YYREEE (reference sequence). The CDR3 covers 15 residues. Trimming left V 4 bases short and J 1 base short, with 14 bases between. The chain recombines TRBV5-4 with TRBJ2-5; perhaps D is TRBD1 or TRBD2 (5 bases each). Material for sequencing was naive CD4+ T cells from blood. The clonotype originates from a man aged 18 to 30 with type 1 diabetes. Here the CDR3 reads CASSEPGPTQETQYF. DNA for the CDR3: TGTGCCAGCAGCGAACCGGGGCCGACCCAAGAGACCCAGTACTTC. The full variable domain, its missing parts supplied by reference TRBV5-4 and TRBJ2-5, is ETGVTQSPTHLIKTRGQQVTLRCSSQSGHNTVSWYQQALGQGPQFIFQYYREEENGRGNFPPRFSGLQFPNYSSELNVNALELDDSALYLCASSEPGPTQETQYFGPGTRLLVL.